This entry is about one T cell receptor beta chain. The antigen is not known. Stimulation used about 9.5 ug/mL lysate from CMV-infected fibroblasts. Sorting selected CD4+ T cells upregulating both CD40 ligand and CD69. Stimulated PBMCs had first been depleted of CD8+ T cells. Sequencing used immunoSEQ version 4 in survey mode. Sequencing was performed with immunoSEQ multiplex PCR; in TCRdb, only in-frame clones are kept and a portion is missing. Here the sample spans 15,000 to 20,000 clones, approximately 65% being singletons. The junction had 7 bases not matched to a gene; V was cut back by 3 bases and J by 4 bases. The CDR3 consists of 15 residues. Germline V gene sequence: CDR1 SGDLS, CDR2 YYNGEE. The data derive from a study of persistence of HIV-infected CD4 T cells. Study results and limitations: Degenerate expanded CDR3beta sequences were enriched among CMV- and Gag-responding cells. CMV- and Gag-responding cells had lower TCRbeta richness than CD3/CD28-responding cells. TCR analyses could not target the rare provirus-carrying CMV-responding cells.

The chain recombines TRBV9 with TRBJ2-5; 9 bases match TRBD1. The origin of this receptor is an adult woman with HIV who was CMV-seropositive. Here the sequenced sample was CD4+ T cells sorted from PBMCs after approximately 19-hour stimulation, taken from a patient who received antiretroviral therapy. This CDR3 reads CASSGTGAARETQYF. CDR3 nucleotides: TGTGCCAGCAGCGGGACAGGGGCGGCAAGAGAGACCCAGTACTTC.